The 10 T cell receptor beta chains given below trace back to one sample, sequenced in a study of cytomegalovirus exposure and HLA in healthy donors (dated by TCRdb to about 2017). The library was generated by the immunoSEQ multiplex PCR assay. The multiplex PCR relied on a mix of 60 forward primers for TCR Vbeta segments and 13 reverse primers for TCR Jbeta segments. Held by TCRdb, this immuneACCESS table contains in-frame sequences only and omits some clones. Under half of the omission traces to an unresolved V gene where checked; the cause of the rest is unknown. Across this sample there are about 120,000 clones, with over 70% seen only once. The top ten clones comprise roughly 3% of the sample. The sequenced sample consisted of PBMCs. The source of these receptors is a woman aged 40 to 50 in good health and CMV-seropositive.

In this sample, this clone turned up a few times. J is TRBJ2-7 and V is TRBV5-1, with D perhaps matching TRBD2 (5 bases). The germline CDR1 and CDR2 sequences are SGHRS and YFSETQ. With 1 base removed from V and 4 bases from J, the gap between germline ends came to 9 bases. The CDR3 runs to 13 residues. The CDR3 protein is CASSLLGDYEQYF. CDR3 DNA sequence: TGCGCCAGCAGCTTGCTCGGGGATTACGAGCAGTACTTC.

The V call is TRBV13, the J call TRBJ1-1; D perhaps matches TRBD1 (6 bases). Trimming stripped 4 bases from V and 2 bases from J, with 8 bases between. Germline V gene data show CDR1 as PRHDT and CDR2 as FYEKMQ (reference sequence). This CDR3 region has 13 residues. The CDR3 sequence is CASSWDINTEAFF. CDR3 coding DNA: TGTGCCAGCAGCTGGGACATTAACACTGAAGCTTTCTTT. Drawing the rest from reference TRBV13 and TRBJ1-1, the complete variable domain is AAGVIQSPRHLIKEKRETATLKCYPIPRHDTVYWYQQGPGQDPQFLISFYEKMQSDKGSIPDRFSAQQFSDYHSELNMSSLELGDSALYFCASSWDINTEAFFGQGTRLTVV.

The chain links TRBV7-9 to TRBJ1-1; 9 bases map to TRBD1. This CDR3 is built from 16 residues. The V segment lost 2 bases and the J segment 4 bases; nucleotides outside the gene matches: 8. The germline V gene encodes CDR1 SEHNR and CDR2 FQNEAQ (reference sequence). The CDR3, as DNA: TGTGCCAGCAGCTTACCTGAGGGACAGGGATTCACTGAAGCTTTCTTT. It yields the protein CASSLPEGQGFTEAFF.

The V gene is TRBV29-1, the J gene TRBJ1-1, with a tentative D call TRBD1 (5 bases). In germline, CDR1 is SQVTM, CDR2 ANQGSEA. The CDR3 length is 13 residues. V was trimmed by 4 bases and J by 5 bases, leaving 14 bases between them. The CDR3 spells CSVGTGGETEAFF. CDR3 coding DNA: TGCAGCGTTGGAACGGGGGGGGAAACTGAAGCTTTCTTT.

This clone was seen a handful of times. The chain uses TRBV6-6 and TRBJ2-1; 8 bases match TRBD2. This CDR3 spans 15 amino acids. The junction had 5 bases not matched to a gene; V was cut back by 7 bases and J by 0 bases. CDR1 MNHNY and CDR2 SVGAGI come from the germline V gene (reference sequence). The CDR3 protein is CASTLAGHSYNEQFF. CDR3 in DNA: TGTGCCAGCACCTTAGCGGGGCACTCCTACAATGAGCAGTTCTTC.

This chain connects TRBV11-2 to TRBJ2-7, with 9 bases aligning to TRBD2. J was trimmed by 3 bases and V by 5 bases; bases with no gene match: 20. Germline V gene sequence: CDR1 SGHAT, CDR2 FQNNGV. This CDR3 has 19 residues. The CDR3 reads CASSPDPGVAGAPSYEQYF. The CDR3 coding sequence is TGTGCCAGCAGCCCTGACCCTGGAGTAGCGGGAGCACCTAGCTACGAGCAGTACTTC.

V is TRBV7-2 and J is TRBJ2-7; D remains unclear. This CDR3 comprises 14 residues. V lost 0 bases and J lost 2, with 8 bases in between. CDR1 and CDR2 from the germline V gene are SGHTA and FQGNSA. The CDR3 region is CASSLADWTYEQYF. The CDR3 nucleotides read TGTGCCAGCAGCTTAGCAGACTGGACCTACGAGCAGTACTTC.

The chain carries TRBV28 and TRBJ1-3; 8 bases are shared with TRBD1. The CDR3 covers 16 residues. With V trimmed by 5 bases and J by 3 bases, 9 bases remained unmatched. CDR1 and CDR2 (germline): MDHEN, SYDVKM. As DNA, the CDR3 is TGTGCCAGCAGTCCCGGCGGACAGGGAATTGGAAACACCATATATTTT. Translation: CASSPGGQGIGNTIYF.

This chain connects TRBV4-1 to TRBJ1-4; D is unresolved. V was clipped by 1 base and J by 3 bases, with 12 bases between them. The CDR3 covers 16 residues. CDR1 is MGHRA and CDR2 is YSYEKL in the germline V gene. CDR3 sequence: CASSQGLKRANEKLFF. The CDR3 bases are TGCGCCAGCAGCCAAGGTCTCAAGAGGGCTAATGAAAAACTGTTTTTT.

The chain combines TRBV28 with TRBJ1-1; D gene uncertain. V was cut by 3 bases and J by 4 bases, with 12 bases left in between. CDR1 is MDHEN, CDR2 SYDVKM, per germline. The CDR3 contains 14 residues. The CDR3 coding sequence is TGTGCCAGCAGTTTTGCCTCACCGGGCACTGAAGCTTTCTTT. Encoded protein: CASSFASPGTEAFF.